These 20 T cell receptor beta chains originate from one sample sequenced in a study of blood T cell repertoires in COVID-19. Profiled with immunoSEQ multiplex PCR; TCRdb holds only in-frame clones, not every one. The sample yields over 150,000 clones, roughly 84% seen once. The specimen sequenced was peripheral blood. Receptor source: a woman aged 40 to 50 with COVID-19, enrolled during active disease.

The V call is TRBV5-1, the J call TRBJ2-1; 9 positions match TRBD1. Looked up from germline, CDR1 is SGHRS and CDR2 is YFSETQ. V lost 0 bases to trimming and J lost 5 bases; unmatched junction nucleotides: 3. The CDR3 has 15 amino acids. CDR3 bases: TGCGCCAGCAGCTTGGTTGGACAGGGGAACAATGAGCAGTTCTTC. This translates into CASSLVGQGNNEQFF.

The gene calls are TRBV24-1 and TRBJ1-2; TRBD1 might be the D (5 bases). From germline, CDR1 is KGHDR and CDR2 SFDVKD. This CDR3 is 12 amino acids long. Trimming pared 4 bases from V and 8 bases from J, leaving 10 bases between. The CDR3: CATSDPGGGYTF. The DNA of the CDR3 is TGTGCCACCAGTGACCCCGGGGGGGGCTACACCTTC.

For this clone: Other DNA sequences in the same sample also yield this CDR3. The V call is TRBV12-3 or TRBV12-4, the J call TRBJ1-2; 8 bases map to TRBD1. The J segment lost 5 bases and the V segment lost 6 bases, leaving 5 bases of the junction unmatched. CDR3 length: 13 amino acids. In nucleotides, the CDR3 is TGTGCCAGCAGCTTGGGACAGGCTTATGGCTACACCTTC. Translated, it gives CASSLGQAYGYTF.

This rearrangement joins TRBV6-5 to TRBJ2-7, with D possibly matching TRBD1 (6 bases). From germline, CDR1 is MNHEY and CDR2 SVGAGI. The CDR3 covers 14 residues. V was pared by 11 bases and J by 2 bases, with 19 bases between. The CDR3 sequence is CASWGTPKPYEQYF. The CDR3 region has the DNA TGTGCCTCGTGGGGGACACCTAAACCCTACGAGCAGTACTTC.

This rearrangement joins TRBV4-1 to TRBJ2-3, with 10 bases identical to TRBD2. CDR1 is MGHRA and CDR2 is YSYEKL in the germline V gene. The CDR3 spans 18 residues. Trimming took 5 bases from V and 2 from J; bases not matched to a gene: 13. In DNA, the CDR3 is TGCGCCAGCAGCTTCAGGAGGGCTAGCGGGGGACCCACAGATACGCAGTATTTT. It yields the protein CASSFRRASGGPTDTQYF.

V and J are TRBV18 and TRBJ1-4; a weak D match, TRBD1 (6 bases). Germline CDR1 KGHSH, CDR2 LQKENI. V lost 3 bases and J lost 7, with 18 bases in between. The CDR3 is 16 amino acids. The CDR3 reads CASSPRDRLIREKLFF. In DNA form, the CDR3 reads TGTGCCAGCTCACCCCGAGACAGGCTGATCCGTGAAAAACTGTTTTTT.

This chain joins TRBV2 and TRBJ1-6, with 10 bases identical to TRBD1. Germline CDR1 SNHLY, CDR2 FYNNEI. The CDR3 has 14 amino acids. After removal of 2 bases from V and 12 bases from J, the junction contained 4 bases not matched to a gene. CDR3 sequence reads: CASSELRDRGPLHF. The CDR3, as DNA: TGTGCCAGCAGTGAACTCCGGGACAGGGGACCCCTCCACTTT.

The chain combines TRBV4-2 with TRBJ1-1, with D possibly being TRBD1 (6 bases). V lost 5 bases, J lost 0 bases, and 16 bases lay in between. This CDR3 comprises 16 residues. Germline-derived CDR1 and CDR2 are LGHNA and YNFKEQ. The DNA of the CDR3 is TGTGCCAGCAGCATCCGACAGGTCTCAATGAACACTGAAGCTTTCTTT. Protein sequence: CASSIRQVSMNTEAFF.

This chain uses TRBV29-1 with TRBJ2-7, with TRBD2 identical over 13 bases. The CDR3 covers 13 residues. Germline V gene data show CDR1 as SQVTM and CDR2 as ANQGSEA. J gave up 4 bases and V 7 bases, and 4 bases lay outside the gene matches. CDR3 sequence reads: CSARTSGSYEQYF. CDR3 DNA sequence: TGCAGCGCCAGGACTAGCGGGAGTTACGAGCAGTACTTC.

The chain combines TRBV5-5 with TRBJ1-4, with D perhaps matching TRBD1 (6 bases). The CDR3 is made up of 17 amino acids. Between the trimmed V and J ends, which lost 0 bases and 0 bases, there was a span of 12 bases. CDR1 is SGHKS, CDR2 YYEKEE, per germline (reference sequence). The DNA for the CDR3 is TGTGCCAGCAGCTTGGACCCCCCAGGGGCAACTAATGAAAAACTGTTTTTT. Protein sequence: CASSLDPPGATNEKLFF.

The gene calls are TRBV6-5 and TRBJ1-2; tentative D call: TRBD1 (5 bases). The CDR3 has 16 amino acids. The V gene's germline CDR1 is MNHEY and CDR2 SVGAGI. The ends were cut back, 0 bases at V and 8 bases at J, with 19 bases in the middle. As DNA, the CDR3 is TGTGCCAGCAGTTACTCGATTCCTGGGGGGTTTCGAGGCTACACCTTC. This codes for CASSYSIPGGFRGYTF.

In this sample, this clone turned up once. This chain links TRBV25-1 with TRBJ2-7; 10 bases agree with TRBD2. This CDR3 comprises 14 residues. Germline CDR1 reads MGHDK; CDR2 reads SYGVNS. Trimming took 4 bases from V and 7 from J; bases not matched to a gene: 7. The CDR3 loop reads CASSVQASGSEQYF. CDR3 sequence (DNA): TGTGCCAGCAGTGTGCAGGCTAGCGGGAGTGAGCAGTACTTC.

The V gene is TRBV28, the J gene TRBJ1-1; possibly TRBD1 for D (6 bases). Germline V lookup: CDR1 MDHEN, CDR2 SYDVKM. V was shortened by 7 bases and J by 4 bases, with 16 bases between the two germline ends. CDR3 length: 14 amino acids. CDR3 sequence: CASTLRGYGTEAFF. The DNA for the CDR3 is TGTGCCAGCACCCTTAGGGGGTACGGCACTGAAGCTTTCTTT.

This chain uses TRBV12-3 or TRBV12-4 with TRBJ1-1; possibly TRBD1 for D (5 bases). V lost 3 bases to trimming and J lost 1 base, with 6 bases between them. The CDR3 totals 13 residues. CDR3 nucleotide sequence: TGTGCCAGCAGTTTCGACAGGAACACTGAAGCTTTCTTT. Translating gives CASSFDRNTEAFF.

This chain links TRBV5-4 with TRBJ2-1; the match to TRBD2 covers 8 bases. V was pared by 4 bases and J by 9 bases, with 9 bases of the junction left unmatched. Germline V gene data show CDR1 as SGHNT and CDR2 as YYREEE (reference sequence). This CDR3 has 14 amino acids. CDR3 in DNA: TGTGCCAGCAGCCCGGGGGGGGTTGTAGGTGAGCAGTTCTTC. Translated: CASSPGGVVGEQFF.

This chain links TRBV20-1 with TRBJ2-7; D is undetermined. The V end lost 5 bases, the J end lost 7 bases, and 12 bases lay between the germline ends. Germline CDR1 reads DFQATT; CDR2 reads SNEGSKA (reference sequence). The CDR3 is 11 residues long. CDR3 sequence: CSAVLRQEQYF. CDR3 coding DNA: TGCAGTGCTGTACTGCGGCAGGAGCAGTACTTC.

J is TRBJ2-3 and V is TRBV6-4; 11 nucleotides match TRBD2. This CDR3 spans 15 amino acids. V dropped 4 bases and J dropped 5; count of bases not matched to a gene: 5. The germline gives CDR1 MRHNA, CDR2 SNTAGT. The CDR3 DNA sequence: TGTGCCAGCAGTGCACTAGCGGGAGTGGGAGATACGCAGTATTTT. Translating it yields CASSALAGVGDTQYF.

The genes are TRBV5-1 and TRBJ1-1, with 7 positions matching TRBD1. This CDR3 spans 16 amino acids. The V segment lost 2 bases and the J segment 2 bases; nucleotides outside the gene matches: 9. Germline CDR1 is SGHRS and CDR2 is YFSETQ. Here the CDR3 reads CASSFFVPGGNTEAFF. DNA for the CDR3: TGCGCCAGCAGCTTTTTTGTTCCAGGGGGTAACACTGAAGCTTTCTTT.

The V gene is TRBV19, the J gene TRBJ1-5, with no clear D. V was pared by 3 bases and J by 4 bases, with 16 bases between. CDR1 LNHDA and CDR2 SQIVND come from the germline V gene (reference sequence). There are 16 residues in the CDR3. CDR3 sequence (DNA): TGTGCCAGTAGTATTCCGTGGGCAGGTGGTAATCAGCCCCAGCATTTT. This codes for CASSIPWAGGNQPQHF.

This chain joins TRBV7-9 and TRBJ1-4; 9 bases fit TRBD1. The germline gives CDR1 SEHNR, CDR2 FQNEAQ (reference sequence). V lost 5 bases and J lost 8; bases outside the gene matches: 9. The CDR3 runs to 15 residues. The CDR3 nucleotides read TGTGCCAGCAGCCATAGGACAGGGGATCGGGAAAAACTGTTTTTT. As protein: CASSHRTGDREKLFF.